This TCR beta chain was sequenced during a study of naive and memory T cell subsets. Regarding the study as a whole: Naive and memory subsets had different power law exponents for TCR abundance. Naive repertoires, especially CD8, held a few larger clonotypes, possibly memory cells re-expressing CD45RA. Clonotypes here are unpaired alpha or beta chain sequences.

The V gene lost 1 base and the J gene lost 4 bases, with 13 bases spanning the gap. Per germline, CDR1 MGHRA and CDR2 YSYEKL. The CDR3 loop spans 16 amino acids. This clonotype was observed a handful of times. Its antigen is currently unknown. The beta constant-region primer was an equimolar mix of two oligonucleotides covering TRBC1 and TRBC2. Ligated cDNA was amplified by four rounds of PCR with nested alpha and beta constant-region primers and SP2. A 12-nucleotide UMI and the SP2 primer were added to the cDNA 3' end by oligonucleotide ligation. TCRdb reprocessed the UMI-ligation and nested PCR reads via MiXCR and lists one record per CDR3 protein. This repertoire shows more than 120,000 distinct CDR3 sequences, approximately 20% found once; its top ten account for about 0.57%. Overnight CMV lysate stimulation of fresh PBMCs defined donor CMV status by CD4+ IFNgamma.

Material for sequencing was naive CD8+ T cells from blood. This clonotype was sampled from a human donor in good health. This sequence joins TRBV4-1 and TRBJ1-4; D may be TRBD1 (5 bases). CDR3 DNA: TGCGCCAGCAGCCAAGGTGGGGGGACGATTAATGAAAAACTGTTTTTT. It yields the protein CASSQGGGTINEKLFF.